This TCR beta chain stems from a study of blood T cell repertoires in COVID-19. The V and J ends lost 6 bases and 6 bases respectively, with 25 bases between them. The CDR3 covers 16 residues. The V gene's germline CDR1 is SGHKS and CDR2 YYEKEE (reference sequence). Clones were sequenced by immunoSEQ multiplex PCR, and TCRdb holds only the in-frame ones, with some missing. This table has some 380,000 clones, approximately 77% appearing once. The chain recombines TRBV5-5 with TRBJ2-7, with D tentatively TRBD2 (6 bases). Sample: peripheral blood. The sequence derives from a human donor with acute or convalescent COVID-19. The donor label of this sample is uncertain. The CDR3 is CASKRVSGLGATEQYF. CDR3 coding DNA: TGTGCCAGCAAAAGGGTTAGCGGCCTGGGAGCTACCGAGCAGTACTTC.